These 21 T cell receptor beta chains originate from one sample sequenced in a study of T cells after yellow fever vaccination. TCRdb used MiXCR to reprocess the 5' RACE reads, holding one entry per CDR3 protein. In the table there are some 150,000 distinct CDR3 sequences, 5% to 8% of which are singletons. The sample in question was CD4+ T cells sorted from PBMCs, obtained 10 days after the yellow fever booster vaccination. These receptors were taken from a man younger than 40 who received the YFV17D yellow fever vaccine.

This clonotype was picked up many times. DNA for the CDR3: TGCAGTGCTAGAGGGGCGACTAGCGGGAGCTCCTACAATGAGCAGTTCTTC. Translation gives CSARGATSGSSYNEQFF. The genes are TRBV20-1 and TRBJ2-1; 12 nucleotides align to TRBD2. Germline loops: CDR1 DFQATT, CDR2 SNEGSKA (reference sequence). Losses at the gene ends were 1 base for V and 0 bases for J; bases not matched to a gene: 4. The CDR3 totals 17 residues.

DNA of the CDR3: TGCGCCAGCACCAAGCAGGCTTCAACTAATGAAAAACTGTTTTTT. This codes for CASTKQASTNEKLFF. The chain has TRBV10-2 and TRBJ1-4; no firm D call. With 7 bases removed from V and 0 bases from J, the gap between germline ends came to 12 bases. From germline, CDR1 is WSHSY and CDR2 SAAADI. The CDR3 sequence is 15 residues long.

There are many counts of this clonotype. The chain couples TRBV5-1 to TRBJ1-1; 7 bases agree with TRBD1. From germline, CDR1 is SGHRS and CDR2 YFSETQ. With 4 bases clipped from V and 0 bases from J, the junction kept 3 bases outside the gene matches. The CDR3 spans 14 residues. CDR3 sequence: CASSAGGMNTEAFF. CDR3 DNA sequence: TGCGCCAGCAGCGCAGGGGGGATGAACACTGAAGCTTTCTTT.

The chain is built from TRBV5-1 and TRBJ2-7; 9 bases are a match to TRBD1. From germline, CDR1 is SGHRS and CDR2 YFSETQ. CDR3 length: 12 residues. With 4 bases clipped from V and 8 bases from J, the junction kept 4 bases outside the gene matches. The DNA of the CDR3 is TGCGCCAGCAGCCCGGGACAGGGAAAGCAGTACTTC. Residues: CASSPGQGKQYF.

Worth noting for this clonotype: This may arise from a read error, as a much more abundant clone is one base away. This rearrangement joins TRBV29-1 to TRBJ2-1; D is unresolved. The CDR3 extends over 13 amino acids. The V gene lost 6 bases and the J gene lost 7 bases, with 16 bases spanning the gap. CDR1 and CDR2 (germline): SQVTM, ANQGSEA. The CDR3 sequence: CSVGVTMKNEQFF. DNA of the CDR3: TGCAGCGTCGGCGTCACAATGAAAAATGAGCAGTTCTTC.

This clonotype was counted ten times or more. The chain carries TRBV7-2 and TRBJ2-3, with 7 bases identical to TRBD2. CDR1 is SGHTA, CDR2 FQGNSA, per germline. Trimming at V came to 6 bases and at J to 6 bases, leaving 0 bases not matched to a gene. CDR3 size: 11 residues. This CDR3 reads CASRRGDTQYF. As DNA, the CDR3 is TGTGCCAGCAGGCGGGGGGATACGCAGTATTTT.

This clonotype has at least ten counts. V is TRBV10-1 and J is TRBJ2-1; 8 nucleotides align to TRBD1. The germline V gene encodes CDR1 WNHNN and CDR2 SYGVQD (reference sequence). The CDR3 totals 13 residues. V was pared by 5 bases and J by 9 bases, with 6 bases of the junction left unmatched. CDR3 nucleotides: TGCGCCAGCAGTAAGCCCACAGGGGGTGAGCAGTTCTTC. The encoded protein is CASSKPTGGEQFF.

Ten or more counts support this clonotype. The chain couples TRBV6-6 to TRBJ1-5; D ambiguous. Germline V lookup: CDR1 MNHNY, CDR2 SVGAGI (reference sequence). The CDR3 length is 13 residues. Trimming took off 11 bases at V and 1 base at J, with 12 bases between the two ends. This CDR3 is CAGADQSNQPQHF. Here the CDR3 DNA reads TGTGCCGGTGCGGATCAGAGCAATCAGCCCCAGCATTTT.

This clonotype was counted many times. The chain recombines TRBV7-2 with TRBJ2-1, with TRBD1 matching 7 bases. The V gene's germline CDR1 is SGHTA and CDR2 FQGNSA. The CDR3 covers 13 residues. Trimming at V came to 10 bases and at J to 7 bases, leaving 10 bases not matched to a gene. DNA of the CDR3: TGTGCCACTCAGACAGGGTGGAGGAATGAGCAGTTCTTC. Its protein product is CATQTGWRNEQFF.

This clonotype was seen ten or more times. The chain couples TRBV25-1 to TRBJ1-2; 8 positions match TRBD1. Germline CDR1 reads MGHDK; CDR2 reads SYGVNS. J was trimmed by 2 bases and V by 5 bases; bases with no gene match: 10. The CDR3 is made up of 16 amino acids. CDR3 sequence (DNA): TGTGCCAGCAGTAACCTGCTCGGACAGGGAAACTATGGCTACACCTTC. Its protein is CASSNLLGQGNYGYTF.

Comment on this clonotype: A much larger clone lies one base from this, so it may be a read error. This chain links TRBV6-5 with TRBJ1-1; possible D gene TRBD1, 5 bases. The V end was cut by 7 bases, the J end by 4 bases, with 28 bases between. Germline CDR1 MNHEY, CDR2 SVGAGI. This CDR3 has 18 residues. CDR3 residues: CASTSLLRFMAGVTEAFF. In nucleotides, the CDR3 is TGTGCCAGCACTTCCCTACTTCGGTTTATGGCGGGGGTCACTGAAGCTTTCTTT.

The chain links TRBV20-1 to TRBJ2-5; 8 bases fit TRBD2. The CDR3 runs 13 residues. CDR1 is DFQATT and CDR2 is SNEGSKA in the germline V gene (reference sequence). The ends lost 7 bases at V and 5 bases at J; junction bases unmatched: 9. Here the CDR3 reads CSVPGLVRETQYF. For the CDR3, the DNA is TGCAGTGTCCCGGGACTAGTGCGTGAGACCCAGTACTTC.

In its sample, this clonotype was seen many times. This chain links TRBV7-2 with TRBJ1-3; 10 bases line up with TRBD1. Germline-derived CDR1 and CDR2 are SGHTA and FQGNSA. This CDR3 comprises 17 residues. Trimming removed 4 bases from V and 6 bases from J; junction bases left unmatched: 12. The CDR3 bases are TGTGCCAGCAGCTCATACCGCCCCCGACAGGGGGCAAACACCATATATTTT. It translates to CASSSYRPRQGANTIYF.

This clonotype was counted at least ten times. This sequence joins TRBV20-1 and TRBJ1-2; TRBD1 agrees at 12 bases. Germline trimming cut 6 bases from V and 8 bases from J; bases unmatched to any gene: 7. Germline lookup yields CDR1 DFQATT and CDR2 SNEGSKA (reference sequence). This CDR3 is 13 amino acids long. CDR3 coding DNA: TGCAGTGCGCCGGGACAGGGGGCTAAGGGCTACACCTTC. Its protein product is CSAPGQGAKGYTF.

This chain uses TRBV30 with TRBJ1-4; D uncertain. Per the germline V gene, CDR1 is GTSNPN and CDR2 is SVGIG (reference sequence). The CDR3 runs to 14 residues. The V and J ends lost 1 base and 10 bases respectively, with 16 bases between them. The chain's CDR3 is CAWSDGLSGGKLFF. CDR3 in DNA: TGTGCCTGGAGTGATGGCCTATCCGGTGGAAAACTGTTTTTT.

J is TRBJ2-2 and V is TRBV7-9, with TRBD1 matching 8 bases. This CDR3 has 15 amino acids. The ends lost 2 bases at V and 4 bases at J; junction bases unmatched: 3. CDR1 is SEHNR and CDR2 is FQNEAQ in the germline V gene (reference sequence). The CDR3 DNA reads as TGTGCCAGCAGCTTAACAGGGGGAATCACCGGGGAGCTGTTTTTT. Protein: CASSLTGGITGELFF.

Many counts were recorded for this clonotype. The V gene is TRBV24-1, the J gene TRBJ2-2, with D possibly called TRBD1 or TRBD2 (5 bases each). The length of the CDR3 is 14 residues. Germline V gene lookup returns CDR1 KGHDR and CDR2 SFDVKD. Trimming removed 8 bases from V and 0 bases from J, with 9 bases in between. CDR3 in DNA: TGTGCCACCAACAAGGGACCGAACACCGGGGAGCTGTTTTTT. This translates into CATNKGPNTGELFF.

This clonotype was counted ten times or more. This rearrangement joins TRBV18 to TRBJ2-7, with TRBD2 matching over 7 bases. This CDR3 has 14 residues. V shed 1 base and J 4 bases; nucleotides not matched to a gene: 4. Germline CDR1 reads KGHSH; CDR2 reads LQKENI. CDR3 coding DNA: TGTGCCAGCTCACCACGGGAGGGGCTGTACGAGCAGTACTTC. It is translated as CASSPREGLYEQYF.

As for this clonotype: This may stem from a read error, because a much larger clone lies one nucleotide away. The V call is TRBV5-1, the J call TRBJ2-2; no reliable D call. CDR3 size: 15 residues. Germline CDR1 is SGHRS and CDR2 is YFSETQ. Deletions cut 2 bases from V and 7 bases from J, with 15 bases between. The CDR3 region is CASSLIRVSDGELFF. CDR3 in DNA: TGCGCCAGCAGCTTAATCCGAGTTTCCGACGGGGAGCTGTTTTTT.

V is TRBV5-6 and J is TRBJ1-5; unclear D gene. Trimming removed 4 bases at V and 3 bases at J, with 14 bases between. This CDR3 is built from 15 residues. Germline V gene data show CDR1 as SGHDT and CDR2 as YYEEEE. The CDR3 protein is CASSPSGYNNQPQHF. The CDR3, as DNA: TGTGCCAGCAGCCCCTCCGGGTATAACAATCAGCCCCAGCATTTT.

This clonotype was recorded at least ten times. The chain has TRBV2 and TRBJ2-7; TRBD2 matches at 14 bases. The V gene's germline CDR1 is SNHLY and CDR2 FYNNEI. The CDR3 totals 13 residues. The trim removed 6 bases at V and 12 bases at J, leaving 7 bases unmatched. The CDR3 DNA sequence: TGTGCCAGCAGAGCGGGGACTAGCGGGAGAGCGTACTTC. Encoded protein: CASRAGTSGRAYF.